The 21 T cell receptor beta chains presented below share a single source sample, sequenced in a study of beta chain features in type 1 diabetes. What was sequenced were expressed TCRB transcripts, since all of the isolated RNA had been reverse transcribed. The table came from immunoSEQ multiplex PCR; TCRdb's copy has only in-frame clones and leaves some out. The sample records under 950,000 clones, 17% being singletons. Input material: naive CD4+ T cells from blood. All receptors come from a woman under 30 in good health.

The V call is TRBV7-6, the J call TRBJ1-6, with D perhaps TRBD1 (6 bases). This CDR3 has 13 residues. The germline gives CDR1 SGHVS, CDR2 FNYEAQ. Between the trimmed V and J ends, which lost 4 bases and 8 bases, there was a span of 9 bases. The chain's CDR3 is CASSSYRDSPLHF. For the CDR3, the DNA is TGTGCCAGCAGCTCCTACAGGGATTCACCCCTCCACTTT.

The J gene is TRBJ2-1, the V gene TRBV4-3; 10 bases line up with TRBD2. The V segment lost 0 bases and the J segment 8 bases; nucleotides outside the gene matches: 13. Germline assignment: CDR1 LGHNA and CDR2 YSLEER. This CDR3 is built from 18 residues. Here the CDR3 DNA reads TGCGCCAGCAGCCAAGATTGGCTAGCGGGAGTTCCTACGTATGAGCAGTTCTTC. Its protein is CASSQDWLAGVPTYEQFF.

This clone was seen only a few times. The rearrangement links TRBV7-3 to TRBJ2-6, with a weak D call TRBD1 (5 bases). V lost 1 base and J lost 4, with 14 bases in between. The CDR3 is 17 residues long. Germline CDR1 SGHTA, CDR2 FQGTGA. Here the CDR3 DNA reads TGTGCCAGCAGCTTAAAGGTCAGGGCCCCGGGGGCCAACGTCCTGACTTTC. Encoded protein: CASSLKVRAPGANVLTF.

This clone turned up a few times. This chain uses TRBV5-1 with TRBJ2-7; D might be TRBD1 (6 bases). Germline V gene lookup returns CDR1 SGHRS and CDR2 YFSETQ. V dropped 2 bases and J dropped 0 bases, with 15 bases sitting between them. The CDR3 extends over 16 amino acids. The CDR3 here is CASSFNDRTRSYEQYF. The CDR3 bases are TGCGCCAGCAGCTTTAATGACAGGACCCGCTCCTACGAGCAGTACTTC. The full variable domain, completed using reference TRBV5-1 and TRBJ2-7, is KAGVTQTPRYLIKTRGQQVTLSCSPISGHRSVSWYQQTPGQGLQFLFEYFSETQRNKGNFPGRFSGRQFSNSRSEMNVSTLELGDSALYLCASSFNDRTRSYEQYFGPGTRLTVT.

Note on this clone: The junction shows a germline mismatch at one end, possibly a read error. The chain recombines TRBV27 with TRBJ2-3; D is uncertain. The CDR3 covers 15 residues. Germline V gene sequence: CDR1 MNHEY, CDR2 SMNVEV (reference sequence). The CDR3 DNA sequence: TGTGCCGGCAGTCCCCAACATTGGTCCACAGATACGCAGTATTTT. It is translated as CAGSPQHWSTDTQYF.

For this clone: Other nucleotide sequences from this sample produce the same CDR3. J is TRBJ2-3 and V is TRBV7-2; possible D gene TRBD2, 5 bases. The CDR3 extends over 14 amino acids. Germline CDR1 reads SGHTA; CDR2 reads FQGNSA. Between the trimmed V and J ends, which lost 5 bases and 5 bases, there was a span of 14 bases. CDR3 sequence: CASSEGNPLDTQYF. CDR3 DNA sequence: TGTGCCAGCAGCGAGGGAAATCCCCTAGATACGCAGTATTTT.

This clone was seen more than once but under ten times. The chain couples TRBV6-5 to TRBJ2-3; D call uncertain. The germline V gene has CDR1 MNHEY and CDR2 SVGAGI. The CDR3 covers 14 residues. Trimming took off 5 bases at V and 6 bases at J, with 15 bases between the two ends. The CDR3 spells CASSRNSAADTQYF. The CDR3 DNA is TGTGCCAGCAGTAGAAACTCCGCAGCCGATACGCAGTATTTT.

V and J are TRBV7-9 and TRBJ2-3; D is ambiguous. The CDR3 loop spans 16 amino acids. CDR1 and CDR2 from the germline V gene are SEHNR and FQNEAQ (reference sequence). V lost 5 bases and J 0 bases, leaving 15 bases between the germline ends. The CDR3 coding sequence is TGTGCCAGCAGCCATGGACCAGGCCCTAGCACAGATACGCAGTATTTT. It is translated as CASSHGPGPSTDTQYF.

The chain has TRBV1 and TRBJ2-1; the table's D call, TRBD2, has no DNA check behind it. TRBV1 is described as a pseudogene. This CDR3 spans 12 amino acids. The chain's CDR3 is CTSSQRRRRWFF. In DNA, the CDR3 is TGCACCAGCAGCCAAAGACGAAGGCGGTGGTTCTTC.

This clone was observed a few times. The chain links TRBV25-1 to TRBJ2-6, with unresolved D. This CDR3 contains 14 residues. The germline V gene has CDR1 MGHDK and CDR2 SYGVNS. The germline V and J ends were trimmed by 5 bases and 0 bases, with 5 bases remaining between them. CDR3 DNA sequence: TGTGCCAGCAGTCCCAGCTCTGGGGCCAACGTCCTGACTTTC. Its protein is CASSPSSGANVLTF.

This clone was found a few times. The chain employs TRBV7-9 and TRBJ1-2; D is ambiguous. The germline V gene has CDR1 SEHNR and CDR2 FQNEAQ (reference sequence). Trimming took off 5 bases at V and 2 bases at J, with 15 bases between the two ends. This CDR3 is 15 amino acids long. This CDR3 is CASSPRVVANYGYTF. The CDR3 region has the DNA TGTGCCAGCAGCCCGAGGGTGGTAGCCAACTATGGCTACACCTTC.

The table lists this clone with a few counts. V usage is TRBV7-8 and J usage is TRBJ2-1, with D unclear. The V gene lost 0 bases and the J gene lost 11 bases, with 5 bases spanning the gap. Germline V gene data show CDR1 as SGHVS and CDR2 as FQNEAQ. This CDR3 is built from 11 residues. The CDR3 DNA follows: TGTGCCAGCAGCTTAGCTCAGCAGCAGTTCTTC. Translation gives CASSLAQQQFF.

This clone was seen only a few times. The CDR3 region has the DNA TGCGCCAGCAGCTTTAACCTAGCAAACTCCTACAATGAGCAGTTCTTC. Protein: CASSFNLANSYNEQFF. V gene TRBV5-1 combines with J gene TRBJ2-1; a possible D gene is TRBD2 (5 bases). V was trimmed by 2 bases and J by 0 bases, leaving 12 bases between them. Germline CDR1 is SGHRS and CDR2 is YFSETQ. The length of the CDR3 is 16 residues.

This clone was found a few times. CDR3 protein: CASSQGQGPNEQFF. CDR3 coding DNA: TGTGCCAGCAGCCAAGGGCAGGGCCCTAATGAGCAGTTCTTC. The chain employs TRBV14 and TRBJ2-1, with D possibly matching TRBD1 (5 bases). V shed 1 base and J shed 7 bases, with 11 bases lying between them. This CDR3 region has 14 residues. Germline V gene lookup returns CDR1 SGHDN and CDR2 FVKESK.

This clone has only a few counts. The genes are TRBV4-2 and TRBJ1-2; weak D call: TRBD1 (5 bases). CDR1 is LGHNA and CDR2 is YNFKEQ in the germline V gene. The CDR3 sequence is 16 residues long. V was trimmed by 1 base and J by 0 bases, leaving 12 bases between them. The CDR3 region has the DNA TGTGCCAGCAGCCAAGGAGGGACGGAAGCTAACTATGGCTACACCTTC. Encoded protein: CASSQGGTEANYGYTF.

The chain employs TRBV19 and TRBJ1-2; the D gene is possibly TRBD1 (5 bases). The V and J ends lost 3 bases and 7 bases respectively, with 18 bases between them. CDR1 and CDR2 (germline): LNHDA, SQIVND (reference sequence). The CDR3 loop spans 15 amino acids. CDR3 sequence: CASSIGQGNVGGYTF. CDR3 nucleotides: TGTGCCAGTAGTATTGGGCAGGGTAACGTCGGTGGCTACACCTTC.

This clone showed up just a few times. The gene calls are TRBV7-2 and TRBJ2-7; D gene ambiguous. The CDR3 length is 13 residues. Trimming shortened V by 2 bases and J by 3 bases, and 8 bases separated the two germline ends. Looked up from germline, CDR1 is SGHTA and CDR2 is FQGNSA. The DNA for the CDR3 is TGTGCCAGCAGCTTAAGGGCCGACTACGAGCAGTACTTC. This translates into CASSLRADYEQYF.

The chain carries TRBV5-4 and TRBJ2-7; TRBD2 aligns across 10 bases. V lost 4 bases to trimming and J lost 4 bases; unmatched junction nucleotides: 5. Looked up from germline, CDR1 is SGHNT and CDR2 is YYREEE (reference sequence). This CDR3 contains 14 residues. The CDR3 is CASSAGLAPYEQYF. DNA for the CDR3: TGTGCCAGCAGCGCGGGACTAGCGCCATACGAGCAGTACTTC.

This clone came up a few times. The chain links TRBV4-2 to TRBJ2-1, with 10 bases matching TRBD2. The CDR3 consists of 17 residues. With V trimmed by 0 bases and J by 10 bases, 12 bases remained unmatched. The germline CDR1 and CDR2 sequences are LGHNA and YNFKEQ. The CDR3 sequence: CASSQDLELAGIAEQFF. CDR3 nucleotide sequence: TGTGCCAGCAGCCAAGATCTTGAACTAGCGGGAATAGCGGAGCAGTTCTTC.

This clone was found a few times. J is TRBJ2-7 and V is TRBV20-1; the D is unclear. This CDR3 has 11 residues. Trimming shortened V by 8 bases and J by 5 bases, and 13 bases separated the two germline ends. Germline values: CDR1 DFQATT, CDR2 SNEGSKA (reference sequence). The CDR3 DNA reads as TGCAGTCTTGCATTCGGCCACGAGCAGTACTTC. This sequence encodes CSLAFGHEQYF.

This clone was recorded a few times. V and J are TRBV2 and TRBJ1-5, with 7 bases aligning to TRBD1. Germline trimming cut 7 bases from V and 5 bases from J; bases unmatched to any gene: 5. Germline V CDR1 and CDR2: SNHLY, FYNNEI. The CDR3 is 13 residues long. CDR3: CASKIQGDQPQHF. The CDR3 DNA follows: TGTGCCAGCAAGATTCAGGGGGATCAGCCCCAGCATTTT.